This T cell receptor (beta chain) comes out of a study of blood T cell repertoires in COVID-19 (dated by TCRdb to the early 2020s). With regard to the full study: Samples from collaborators originated in the United States, Italy and Spain and spanned both the acute and convalescent phases of COVID-19. The prospective study material was composed of cDNA or gDNA derived from T cells, B-cell-depleted T cells, or PBMCs. Deeply sampled blood TCRbeta repertoires from subjects exposed to, actively infected with, or recovered from COVID-19 were included in the dataset. The repertoires were made available in a free public database intended to serve as a resource for research on the immune response to SARS-CoV-2. Samples came from the ongoing ImmuneRACE study (first 160 participants) plus 1,254 subjects from 6 global collaborators. The sample metadata nearly always contained a de-identified subject ID, COVID-19 status, age in years and sex. Where available, HLA class I and class II types were taken from metadata supplied by the sample provider and were not determined by assay-based typing.

Study-wide findings and limitations: How much clinical and demographic metadata was included differed by source and by participant, and the metadata was provided uncurated.

TCRbeta CDR3 regions were amplified from genomic DNA using the immunoSEQ Assay, a bias-controlled multiplex PCR. As for the original processing: Within the assay, amplification of reference gene primers was used to estimate how many nucleated cells each sample contained. To quantify the absolute abundance of each unique TCRbeta CDR3 rearrangement, sequence reads were collapsed and filtered. For each sample, productive Simpson clonality was calculated by taking the square root of Simpson's diversity index across productive rearrangements. Imported from immuneACCESS, the table was reduced by TCRdb to in-frame sequences with V and J called. These copies leave out some clones; in studies compared against another copy, an unresolved V gene accounts for under half, and the cause of the remainder is not known. The V and J calls and clone size are taken from that table; D and trimming were inferred from the DNA. This sample lists around 150,000 clones; around 92% were detected once. The ten largest clones capture 4.8% of the sample.

One collaborating source in Seattle enrolled patients while the patients were actively infected and followed the patients over time throughout the course of disease. Collaborating institutions collected whole blood in K2EDTA tubes following their own protocols. For TCRbeta analysis, collaborator samples were shipped as frozen whole blood, as isolated PBMCs, or as DNA extracted from either sample type. A remark on this clone: Its antigen has not been determined. Base qualities are not provided; no much larger clone lies one nucleotide away.

Trimming takes 5 bases from V and 0 bases from J, and the germline ends sit 13 bases apart. CDR1 and CDR2 are drawn from the germline V gene: SGHTA, FQGNSA. There are 15 amino acids in the CDR3, from cysteine to phenylalanine inclusive. Only the CDR3 portion is preserved as DNA: 45 bases, with reading frame beginning at the first base. The receptor was derived from a man aged 25 to 40 with COVID-19, enrolled during active disease. The sequencing input was peripheral blood. This sequence uses TRBV7-2 and TRBJ1-1; the D region possibly corresponds to TRBD1 (6 bases align). The DNA sequence reads TGTGCCAGCAGCCCACCGGGACACCTGAACACTGAAGCTTTCTTT. This codes for CASSPPGHLNTEAFF.